One and the same sample provided the 2 T cell receptor beta chains below, sequenced in a study of molecular identifiers for immune sequencing clone quantification. TCRdb analysed the PCR reads with MiXCR anew, one entry per CDR3 protein. The table lists approximately 670,000 distinct CDR3 sequences, approximately 20% of them singletons. The sequencing input was naive CD8+ T cells from blood, with Jurkat cell RNA spiked in. Subset meaning: FACS-sorted CD8+CD4-CCR7+CD45RA+ naive T cells. These receptors originate from a human donor in good health. Some libraries in this study had Jurkat cell RNA spiked in.

The V gene is TRBV19, the J gene TRBJ1-5; maybe TRBD1 (6 bases). CDR3 length: 16 amino acids. CDR1 and CDR2 from the germline V gene are LNHDA and SQIVND (reference sequence). V lost 6 bases to trimming and J lost 4 bases, with 19 bases between them. The DNA of the CDR3 is TGTGCCAGTAGCCCAATCGACAGGTATTTTAATCAGCCCCAGCATTTT. Its translation is CASSPIDRYFNQPQHF.

This clonotype was detected ten times or more. The chain employs TRBV29-1 and TRBJ1-1; D unresolved. Looked up from germline, CDR1 is SQVTM and CDR2 is ANQGSEA. V was trimmed by 6 bases and J by 1 base, leaving 9 bases between them. The CDR3 sequence is 12 residues long. CDR3 nucleotides: TGCAGCGTCCCCTCGGCGAACACTGAAGCTTTCTTT. Translating gives CSVPSANTEAFF. The full variable domain, rest sourced from reference TRBV29-1 and TRBJ1-1, is SAVISQKPSRDICQRGTSLTIQCQVDSQVTMMFWYRQQPGQSLTLIATANQGSEATYESGFVIDKFPISRPNLTFSTLTVSNMSPEDSSIYLCSVPSANTEAFFGQGTRLTVV.